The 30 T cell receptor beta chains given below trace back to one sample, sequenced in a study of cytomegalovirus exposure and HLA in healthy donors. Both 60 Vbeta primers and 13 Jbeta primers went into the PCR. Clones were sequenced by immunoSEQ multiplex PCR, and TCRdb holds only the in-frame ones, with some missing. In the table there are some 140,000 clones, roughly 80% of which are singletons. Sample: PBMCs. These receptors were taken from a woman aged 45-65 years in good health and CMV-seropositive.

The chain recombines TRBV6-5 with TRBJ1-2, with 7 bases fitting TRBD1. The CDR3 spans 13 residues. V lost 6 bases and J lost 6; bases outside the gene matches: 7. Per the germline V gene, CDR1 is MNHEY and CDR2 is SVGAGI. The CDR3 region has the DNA TGTGCCAGCAGCTTAGGGGGGACAGATGGCTACACCTTC. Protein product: CASSLGGTDGYTF.

The CDR3 DNA is TGTGCCAGCAGCTCCCTAGAGGACAGGGAATTTTGGGAGACCCAGTACTTC. It codes for CASSSLEDREFWETQYF. This chain joins TRBV7-9 and TRBJ2-5, with TRBD1 matching over 8 bases. Germline CDR1 reads SEHNR; CDR2 reads FQNEAQ (reference sequence). The CDR3 sequence is 17 residues long. V dropped 4 bases and J dropped 5; count of bases not matched to a gene: 15. The full variable domain, with the rest looked up from reference TRBV7-9 and TRBJ2-5, is DTGVSQNPRHKITKRGQNVTFRCDPISEHNRLYWYRQTLGQGPEFLTYFQNEAQLEKSRLLSDRFSAERPKGSFSTLEIQRTEQGDSAMYLCASSSLEDREFWETQYFGPGTRLLVL.

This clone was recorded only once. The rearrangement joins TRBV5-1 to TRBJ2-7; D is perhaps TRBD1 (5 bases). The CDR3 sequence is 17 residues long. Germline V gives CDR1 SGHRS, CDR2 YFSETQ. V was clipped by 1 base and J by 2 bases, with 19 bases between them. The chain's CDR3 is CASSLQSSGMFPYEQYF. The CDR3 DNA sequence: TGCGCCAGCAGCTTGCAATCCTCAGGGATGTTTCCCTACGAGCAGTACTTC.

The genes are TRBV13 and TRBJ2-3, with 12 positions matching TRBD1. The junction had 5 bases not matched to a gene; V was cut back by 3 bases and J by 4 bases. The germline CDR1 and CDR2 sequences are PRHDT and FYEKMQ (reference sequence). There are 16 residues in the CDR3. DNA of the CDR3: TGTGCCAGCAGCTTCCGGGGACAGGGGGCGCCAGATACGCAGTATTTT. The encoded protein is CASSFRGQGAPDTQYF.

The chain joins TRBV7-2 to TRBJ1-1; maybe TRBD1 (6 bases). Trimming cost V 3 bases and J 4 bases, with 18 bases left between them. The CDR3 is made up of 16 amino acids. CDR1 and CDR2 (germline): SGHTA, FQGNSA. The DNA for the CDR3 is TGTGCCAGCAGCTTTAGCCCTTTGGGGGCGGGCACTGAAGCTTTCTTT. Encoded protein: CASSFSPLGAGTEAFF.

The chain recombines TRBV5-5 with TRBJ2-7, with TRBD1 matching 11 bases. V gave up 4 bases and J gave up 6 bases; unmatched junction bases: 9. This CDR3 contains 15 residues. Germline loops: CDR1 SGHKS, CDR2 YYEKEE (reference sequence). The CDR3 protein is CASSKSTGTGGEQYF. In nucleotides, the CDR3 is TGTGCCAGCAGCAAGAGTACCGGGACAGGGGGCGAGCAGTACTTC.

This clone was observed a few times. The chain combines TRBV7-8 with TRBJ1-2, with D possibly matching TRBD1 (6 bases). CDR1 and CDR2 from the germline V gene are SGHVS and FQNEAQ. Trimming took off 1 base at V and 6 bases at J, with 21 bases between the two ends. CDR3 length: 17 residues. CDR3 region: CASSLGFIGQLGDGYTF. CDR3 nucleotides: TGTGCCAGCAGCTTAGGTTTTATAGGACAGCTCGGGGATGGCTACACCTTC. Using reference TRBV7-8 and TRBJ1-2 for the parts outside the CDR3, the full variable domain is GAGVSQSPRYKVAKRGQDVALRCDPISGHVSLFWYQQALGQGPEFLTYFQNEAQLDKSGLPSDRFFAERPEGSVSTLKIQRTQQEDSAVYLCASSLGFIGQLGDGYTFGSGTRLTVV.

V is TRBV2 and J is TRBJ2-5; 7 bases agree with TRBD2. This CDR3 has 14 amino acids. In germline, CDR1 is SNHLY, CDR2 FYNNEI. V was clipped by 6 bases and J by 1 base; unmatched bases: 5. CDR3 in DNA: TGTGCCAGCAGAAGCGGGGCCTCCCAAGAGACCCAGTACTTC. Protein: CASRSGASQETQYF.

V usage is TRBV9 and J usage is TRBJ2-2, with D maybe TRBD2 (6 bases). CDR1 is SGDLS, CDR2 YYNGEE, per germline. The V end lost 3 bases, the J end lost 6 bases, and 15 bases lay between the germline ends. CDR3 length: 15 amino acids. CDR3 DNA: TGTGCCAGCAGCGCCTTCGGGGGAATGGCCGGGGAGCTGTTTTTT. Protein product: CASSAFGGMAGELFF. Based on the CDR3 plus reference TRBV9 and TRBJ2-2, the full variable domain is DSGVTQTPKHLITATGQRVTLRCSPRSGDLSVYWYQQSLDQGLQFLIQYYNGEERAKGNILERFSAQQFPDLHSELNLSSLELGDSALYFCASSAFGGMAGELFFGEGSRLTVL.

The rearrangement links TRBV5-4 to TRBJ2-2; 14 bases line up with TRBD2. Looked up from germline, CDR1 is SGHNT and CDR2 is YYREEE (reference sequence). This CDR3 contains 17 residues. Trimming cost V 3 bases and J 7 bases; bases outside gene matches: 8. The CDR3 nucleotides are TGTGCCAGCAGCTCGGGGACTAGCGGGGGCAGGAACGGGGAGCTGTTTTTT. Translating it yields CASSSGTSGGRNGELFF. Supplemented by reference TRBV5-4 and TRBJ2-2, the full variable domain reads ETGVTQSPTHLIKTRGQQVTLRCSSQSGHNTVSWYQQALGQGPQFIFQYYREEENGRGNFPPRFSGLQFPNYSSELNVNALELDDSALYLCASSSGTSGGRNGELFFGEGSRLTVL.

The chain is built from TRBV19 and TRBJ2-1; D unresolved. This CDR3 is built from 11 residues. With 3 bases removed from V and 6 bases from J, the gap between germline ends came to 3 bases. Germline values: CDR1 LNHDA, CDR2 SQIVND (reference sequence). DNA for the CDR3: TGTGCCAGTAGTATTATCAATGAGCAGTTCTTC. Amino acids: CASSIINEQFF.

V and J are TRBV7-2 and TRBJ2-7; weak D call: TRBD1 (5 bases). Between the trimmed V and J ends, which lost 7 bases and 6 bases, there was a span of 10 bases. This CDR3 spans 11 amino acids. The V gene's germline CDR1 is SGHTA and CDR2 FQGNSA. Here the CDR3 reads CASNQGFEQYF. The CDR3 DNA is TGTGCCAGCAACCAGGGTTTCGAGCAGTACTTC.

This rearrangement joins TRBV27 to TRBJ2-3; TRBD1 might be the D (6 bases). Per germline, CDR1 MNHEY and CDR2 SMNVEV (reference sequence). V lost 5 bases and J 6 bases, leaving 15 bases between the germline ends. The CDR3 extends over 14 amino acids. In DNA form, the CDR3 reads TGTGCCAGCAGTCAGCAGGGGTGGTTTGATACGCAGTATTTT. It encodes CASSQQGWFDTQYF.

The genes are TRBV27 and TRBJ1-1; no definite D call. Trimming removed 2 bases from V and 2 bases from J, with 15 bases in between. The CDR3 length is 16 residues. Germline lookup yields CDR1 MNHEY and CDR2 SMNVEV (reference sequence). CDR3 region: CASSLGRLAINTEAFF. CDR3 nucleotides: TGTGCCAGCAGTTTAGGCAGGTTGGCAATTAACACTGAAGCTTTCTTT.

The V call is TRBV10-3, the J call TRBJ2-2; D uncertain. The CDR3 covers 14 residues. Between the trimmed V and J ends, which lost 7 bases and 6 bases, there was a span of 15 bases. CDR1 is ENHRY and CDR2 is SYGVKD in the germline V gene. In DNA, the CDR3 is TGTGCCATCAAAGAGGAGCTAGACGCCGGGGAGCTGTTTTTT. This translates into CAIKEELDAGELFF.

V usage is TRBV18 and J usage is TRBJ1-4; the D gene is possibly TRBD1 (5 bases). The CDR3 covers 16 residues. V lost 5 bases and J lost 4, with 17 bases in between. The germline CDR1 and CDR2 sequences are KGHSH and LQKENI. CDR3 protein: CASSIWSGENNEKLFF. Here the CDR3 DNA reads TGTGCCAGCTCAATCTGGTCGGGGGAGAATAATGAAAAACTGTTTTTT.

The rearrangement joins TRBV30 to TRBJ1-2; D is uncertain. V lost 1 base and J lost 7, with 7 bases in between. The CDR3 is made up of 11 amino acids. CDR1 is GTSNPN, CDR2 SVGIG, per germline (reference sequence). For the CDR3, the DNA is TGTGCCTGGAGTGCGGGTGCTGGCTACACCTTC. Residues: CAWSAGAGYTF.

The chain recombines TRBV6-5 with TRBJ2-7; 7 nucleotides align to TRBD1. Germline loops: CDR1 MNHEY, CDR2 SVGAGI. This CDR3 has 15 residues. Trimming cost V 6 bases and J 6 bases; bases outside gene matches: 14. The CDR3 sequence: CASSYNDRVMGEQYF. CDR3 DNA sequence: TGTGCCAGCAGCTACAATGACAGGGTAATGGGCGAGCAGTACTTC.

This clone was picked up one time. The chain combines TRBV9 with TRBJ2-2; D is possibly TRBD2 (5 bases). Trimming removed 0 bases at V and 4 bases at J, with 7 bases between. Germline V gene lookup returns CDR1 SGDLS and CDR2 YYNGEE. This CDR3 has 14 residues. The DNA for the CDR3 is TGTGCCAGCAGCGTAGTAGGGAGCACCGGGGAGCTGTTTTTT. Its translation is CASSVVGSTGELFF.

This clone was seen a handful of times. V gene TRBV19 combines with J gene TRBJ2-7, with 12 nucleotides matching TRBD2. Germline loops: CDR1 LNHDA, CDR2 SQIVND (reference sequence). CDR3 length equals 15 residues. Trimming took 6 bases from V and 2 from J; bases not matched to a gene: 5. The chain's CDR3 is CASSVTSGGTYEQYF. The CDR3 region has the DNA TGTGCCAGTAGCGTCACTAGCGGGGGGACCTACGAGCAGTACTTC.

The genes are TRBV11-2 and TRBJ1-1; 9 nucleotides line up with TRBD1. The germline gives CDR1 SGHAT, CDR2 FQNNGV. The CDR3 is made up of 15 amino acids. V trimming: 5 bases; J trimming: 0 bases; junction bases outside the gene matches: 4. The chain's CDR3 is CASSKTGGLNTEAFF. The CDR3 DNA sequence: TGTGCCAGCAGCAAGACAGGGGGTTTGAACACTGAAGCTTTCTTT.

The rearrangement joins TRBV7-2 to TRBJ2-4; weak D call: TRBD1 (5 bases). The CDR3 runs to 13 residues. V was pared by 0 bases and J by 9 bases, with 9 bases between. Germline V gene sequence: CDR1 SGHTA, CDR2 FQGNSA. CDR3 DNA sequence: TGTGCCAGCAGCTTAGCGATGACAGCCATTCAGTACTTC. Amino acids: CASSLAMTAIQYF. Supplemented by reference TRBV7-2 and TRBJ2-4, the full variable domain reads GAGVSQSPSNKVTEKGKDVELRCDPISGHTALYWYRQSLGQGLEFLIYFQGNSAPDKSGLPSDRFSAERTGGSVSTLTIQRTQQEDSAVYLCASSLAMTAIQYFGAGTRLSVL.

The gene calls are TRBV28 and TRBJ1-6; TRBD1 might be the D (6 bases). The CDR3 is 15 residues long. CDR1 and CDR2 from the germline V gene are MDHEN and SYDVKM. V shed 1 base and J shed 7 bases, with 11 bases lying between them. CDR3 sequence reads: CASSLSMGANSPLHF. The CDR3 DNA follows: TGTGCCAGCAGTTTATCAATGGGGGCCAATTCACCCCTCCACTTT.

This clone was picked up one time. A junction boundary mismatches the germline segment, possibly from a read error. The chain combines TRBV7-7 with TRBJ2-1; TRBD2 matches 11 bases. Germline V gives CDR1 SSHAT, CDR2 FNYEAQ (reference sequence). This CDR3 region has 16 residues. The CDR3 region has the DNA TGTGCTAGCAGCTTAGCGGGGGGGAATACTTATAATGAGCAGTTCTTC. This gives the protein CASSLAGGNTYNEQFF.

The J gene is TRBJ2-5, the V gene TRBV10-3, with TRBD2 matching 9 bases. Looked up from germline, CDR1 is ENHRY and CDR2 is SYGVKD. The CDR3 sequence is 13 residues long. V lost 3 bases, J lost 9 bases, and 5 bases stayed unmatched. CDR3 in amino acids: CAISEGSGGSQYF. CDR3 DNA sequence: TGTGCCATCAGTGAAGGCAGCGGGGGGTCCCAGTACTTC.

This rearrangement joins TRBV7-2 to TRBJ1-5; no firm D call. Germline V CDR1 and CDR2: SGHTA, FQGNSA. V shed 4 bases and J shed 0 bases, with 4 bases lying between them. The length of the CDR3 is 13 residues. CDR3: CASSSSSNQPQHF. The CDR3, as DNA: TGTGCCAGCAGCTCTAGTAGCAATCAGCCCCAGCATTTT.

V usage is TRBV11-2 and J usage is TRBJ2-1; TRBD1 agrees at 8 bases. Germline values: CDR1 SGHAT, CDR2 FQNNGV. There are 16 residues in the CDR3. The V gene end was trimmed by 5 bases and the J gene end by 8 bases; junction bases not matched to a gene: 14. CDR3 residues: CASSPQGALSSDEQFF. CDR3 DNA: TGTGCCAGCAGCCCGCAGGGGGCCCTCTCCTCGGATGAGCAGTTCTTC.

Written as DNA, the CDR3 is TGTGCCAGCTCACCGCTAGACAGGGAGGACCTGAATGAGCAGTTCTTC. Its translation: CASSPLDREDLNEQFF. The rearrangement joins TRBV18 to TRBJ2-1, with D possibly being TRBD1 (7 bases). The CDR3 runs 16 residues. The V and J ends lost 3 bases and 7 bases respectively, with 19 bases between them. Germline V lookup: CDR1 KGHSH, CDR2 LQKENI.

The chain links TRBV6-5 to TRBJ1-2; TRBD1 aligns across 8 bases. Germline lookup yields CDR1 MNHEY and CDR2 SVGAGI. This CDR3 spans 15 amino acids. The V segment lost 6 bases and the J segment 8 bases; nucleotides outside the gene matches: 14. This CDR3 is CASRFNRGTGQGYTF. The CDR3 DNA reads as TGTGCCAGCAGATTCAACAGGGGGACGGGGCAAGGCTACACCTTC.

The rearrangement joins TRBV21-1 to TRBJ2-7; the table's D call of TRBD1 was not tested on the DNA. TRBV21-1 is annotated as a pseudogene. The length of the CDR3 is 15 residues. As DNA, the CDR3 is TGTGCCAGCAGCCGCGGGACAGGGGATGTGGACGAGCAGTACTTC. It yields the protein CASSRGTGDVDEQYF.